Listed below are T cell receptor beta chains from one sample, sequenced in a study of T cell repertoires in cytomegalovirus infection. TCRdb fed the reads into MiXCR, producing one record per CDR3 protein. Of hundreds of thousands of distinct CDR3 sequences in the sample, roughly 36% were seen once. Sequencing used PBMCs. The receptor set was obtained from a human donor in good health (CMV status not recorded). Some clones in this sample may be carry-over from other donors' samples. Both conserved end residues are part of each CDR3. Fields, in order: CDR3 length, clone size, V gene, D gene, J gene, CDR3 protein, CDR3 DNA. D genes are given only for firm matches. Where a row states a size, it is once, few, many or the class of an expanded clone; other rows omit it.

>14|.|TRBV20-1|TRBD2|TRBJ2-5
CSATGLAEQETQYF
TGCAGTGCTACCGGACTAGCGGAACAAGAGACCCAGTACTTC
>16|.|TRBV7-8|TRBD2|TRBJ2-2
CASTITLAGVTGELFF
TGTGCCAGCACTATAACCCTAGCGGGAGTTACAGGGGAGCTGTTTTTT
>17|.|TRBV20-1|.|TRBJ2-1
CSARDGGGGHSYNEQFF
TGCAGTGCTAGAGACGGGGGCGGGGGTCACTCCTACAATGAGCAGTTCTTC
>16|few|TRBV12-3/TRBV12-4|.|TRBJ2-2
CASSLRTRPNTGELFF
TGTGCCAGCAGTTTAAGGACCCGCCCGAACACCGGGGAGCTGTTTTTT
>14|.|TRBV12-3/TRBV12-4|.|TRBJ2-7
CASSFRQGDHEQYF
TGTGCCAGCAGTTTCCGGCAGGGCGACCACGAGCAGTACTTC
>14|.|TRBV5-5|.|TRBJ1-5
CASSLEDGRQPQPF
TGTGCCAGCAGCTTGGAGGATGGTCGACAGCCCCAGCCTTTT
>15|few|TRBV20-1|TRBD2|TRBJ2-1
CSAREYSGSDFEQFF
TGCAGTGCTAGAGAATATAGCGGGAGTGATTTTGAGCAGTTCTTC
>16|many|TRBV7-8|TRBD2|TRBJ2-1
CASSWSSGGVYNEQFF
TGTGCCAGCAGCTGGTCCAGCGGGGGGGTATACAATGAGCAGTTCTTC
>12|many|TRBV15|.|TRBJ1-1
CATSRDWTEAFF
TGTGCCACCAGCAGAGATTGGACTGAAGCTTTCTTT
>14|few|TRBV20-1|.|TRBJ1-5
CSARDRGKNQPQHF
TGCAGTGCTAGAGACCGGGGAAAAAATCAGCCCCAGCATTTT
>14|few|TRBV15|TRBD1|TRBJ2-5
CATSQGAEVETQYF
TGTGCCACCAGTCAGGGGGCTGAGGTGGAGACCCAGTACTTC
>13|.|TRBV25-1|TRBD2|TRBJ2-7
CASRLAGAREQYF
TGTGCCAGCAGGCTAGCGGGAGCTCGCGAGCAGTACTTC
>13|.|TRBV28|.|TRBJ1-2
CASTTPPNCGYTF
TGTGCCAGCACGACGCCACCTAACTGTGGCTACACCTTC
>14|.|TRBV5-1|.|TRBJ2-2
CASSLRSRTGELFF
TGCGCCAGCAGCTTGCGGTCTCGCACCGGGGAGCTGTTTTTT
>16|.|TRBV6-1|TRBD2|TRBJ2-1
CASSASTGPGGDEQFF
TGTGCCAGCAGTGCTTCAACTGGACCGGGAGGGGATGAGCAGTTCTTC
>17|few|TRBV10-2|TRBD2|TRBJ2-2
CASSDVLAGGHTGELFF
TGCGCCAGCAGTGATGTCCTAGCGGGGGGGCACACCGGGGAGCTGTTTTTT
>15|.|TRBV6-5|.|TRBJ2-6
CASSYSTRGANVLTF
TGTGCCAGCAGTTACTCGACACGAGGAGCCAACGTCCTGACTTTC
>16|many|TRBV7-6|TRBD2|TRBJ2-1
CASSLDTSGPNNEQFF
TGTGCCAGCAGCTTAGACACTAGCGGACCTAACAATGAGCAGTTCTTC
>15|many|TRBV7-2|TRBD1|TRBJ1-4
CASSLDGRGSEKLFF
TGTGCCAGCAGCTTAGACGGCAGGGGGAGTGAAAAACTGTTTTTT
>15|.|TRBV28|TRBD2|TRBJ2-7
CASSLRLALSYEQYF
TGTGCCAGCAGTCTGAGACTAGCGCTCTCCTACGAGCAGTACTTC
>13|few|TRBV7-4|TRBD1|TRBJ1-1
CASSFGGGSEAFF
TGTGCCAGCAGCTTCGGAGGGGGCAGTGAGGCTTTCTTT
>15|.|TRBV7-8|.|TRBJ2-1
CASSEKRQVNDEQFF
TGTGCCAGCAGCGAAAAGAGACAGGTTAATGATGAGCAGTTCTTC
>14|.|TRBV6-5|TRBD1|TRBJ1-5
CASSARQGWQPQHF
TGTGCCAGCAGCGCCCGACAGGGTTGGCAGCCCCAGCATTTT
>13|few|TRBV28|.|TRBJ2-2
CASSPQWSGELFF
TGTGCCAGCAGTCCCCAGTGGAGCGGGGAGCTGTTTTTT
>16|.|TRBV6-5|.|TRBJ2-1
CASSYNGPFSYNEQFF
TGTGCCAGCAGTTACAATGGTCCCTTCTCCTACAATGAGCAGTTCTTC
>15|few|TRBV5-6|TRBD1|TRBJ2-7
CASSIPGQGAREQYF
TGTGCCAGCAGCATACCGGGACAGGGGGCGCGCGAGCAGTACTTC
>13|few|TRBV11-3|TRBD2|TRBJ2-1
CASSDGTSGEQFF
TGTGCCAGCAGCGATGGGACTAGCGGGGAGCAGTTCTTC
>15|.|TRBV28|.|TRBJ1-4
CASSPGGAKGEKLFF
TGTGCCAGCAGCCCCGGGGGGGCAAAAGGTGAAAAACTGTTTTTT
>15|few|TRBV19|TRBD1|TRBJ2-7
CASSTPGTGTYEQYF
TGTGCCAGTAGTACCCCCGGGACAGGGACCTACGAGCAGTACTTC
>17|.|TRBV27|.|TRBJ1-1
CARRQLATVPRGTETFF
TGTGCCCGCCGTCAACTGGCGACAGTACCCAGGGGCACTGAAACTTTCTTT
>16|.|TRBV6-5|.|TRBJ2-2
CASSSQPITGHGELFF
TGTGCCAGCAGTTCTCAACCCATTACAGGGCACGGGGAGCTGTTTTTT
>14|.|TRBV20-1|TRBD1|TRBJ2-7
CSAHGTGDPYEQYF
TGCAGTGCTCACGGGACAGGGGACCCCTACGAGCAGTACTTC
>14|.|TRBV2|.|TRBJ2-5
CASSEASRGETQYF
TGTGCCAGCAGTGAAGCCTCTAGGGGGGAGACCCAGTACTTC
>13|.|TRBV29-1|TRBD2|TRBJ2-7
CSVEDSGTYEQYF
TGCAGCGTTGAAGATAGCGGGACTTACGAGCAGTACTTC
>15|few|TRBV12-3/TRBV12-4|.|TRBJ1-3
CASSSGGGSGNTIYF
TGTGCCAGCAGCTCAGGTGGGGGCTCTGGAAACACCATATATTTT